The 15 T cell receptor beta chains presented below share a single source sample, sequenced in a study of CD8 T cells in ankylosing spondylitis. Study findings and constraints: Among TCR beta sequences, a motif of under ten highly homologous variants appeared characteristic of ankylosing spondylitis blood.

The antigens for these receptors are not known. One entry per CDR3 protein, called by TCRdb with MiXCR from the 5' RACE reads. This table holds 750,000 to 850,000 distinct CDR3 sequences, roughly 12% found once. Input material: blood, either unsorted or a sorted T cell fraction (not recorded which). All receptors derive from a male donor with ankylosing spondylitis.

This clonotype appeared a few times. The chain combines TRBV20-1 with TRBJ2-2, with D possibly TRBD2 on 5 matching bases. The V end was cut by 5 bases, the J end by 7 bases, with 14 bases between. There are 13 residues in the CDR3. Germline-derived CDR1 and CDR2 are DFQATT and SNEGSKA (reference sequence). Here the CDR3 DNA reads TGCAGTGCTCGGACTGCCCAGGTCGGGGAGCTGTTTTTT. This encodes CSARTAQVGELFF.

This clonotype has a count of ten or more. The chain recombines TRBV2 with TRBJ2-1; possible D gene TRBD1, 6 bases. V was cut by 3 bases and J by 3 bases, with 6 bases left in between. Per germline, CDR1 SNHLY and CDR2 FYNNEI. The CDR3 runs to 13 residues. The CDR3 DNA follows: TGTGCCAGCAGTGAGGGACACTACAATGAGCAGTTCTTC. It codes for CASSEGHYNEQFF.

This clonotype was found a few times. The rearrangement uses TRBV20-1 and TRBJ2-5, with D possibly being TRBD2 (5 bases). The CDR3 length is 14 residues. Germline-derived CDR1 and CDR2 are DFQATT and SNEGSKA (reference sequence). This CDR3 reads CSPRRPREGETQYF. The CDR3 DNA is TGCAGCCCCCGTCGACCGAGAGAGGGAGAGACCCAGTACTTC.

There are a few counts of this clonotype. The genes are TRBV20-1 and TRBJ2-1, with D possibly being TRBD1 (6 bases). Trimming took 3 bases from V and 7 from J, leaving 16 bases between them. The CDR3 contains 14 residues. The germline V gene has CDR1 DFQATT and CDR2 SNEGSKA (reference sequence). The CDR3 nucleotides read TGCAGTGCTAGCGGACAGAGGCTTATGAATGAGCAGTTCTTC. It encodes CSASGQRLMNEQFF.

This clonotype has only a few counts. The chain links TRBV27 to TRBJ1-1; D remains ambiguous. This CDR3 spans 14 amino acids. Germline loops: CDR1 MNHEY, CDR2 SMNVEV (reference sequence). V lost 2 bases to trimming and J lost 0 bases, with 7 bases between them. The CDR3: CASSLSQMNTEAFF. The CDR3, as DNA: TGTGCCAGCAGTTTAAGTCAGATGAACACTGAAGCTTTCTTT.

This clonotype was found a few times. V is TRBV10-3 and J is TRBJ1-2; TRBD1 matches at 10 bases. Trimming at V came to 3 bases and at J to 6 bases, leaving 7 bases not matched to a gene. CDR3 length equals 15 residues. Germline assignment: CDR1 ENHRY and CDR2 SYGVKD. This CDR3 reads CAISESEGTGDGYTF. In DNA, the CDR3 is TGTGCCATCAGTGAAAGTGAAGGGACAGGGGATGGCTACACCTTC.

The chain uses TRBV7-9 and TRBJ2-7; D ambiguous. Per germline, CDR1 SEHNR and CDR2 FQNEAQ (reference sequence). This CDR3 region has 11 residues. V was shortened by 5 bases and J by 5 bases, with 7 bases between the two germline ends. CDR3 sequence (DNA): TGTGCCAGCAGCCAGAGCGACGAGCAGTACTTC. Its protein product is CASSQSDEQYF. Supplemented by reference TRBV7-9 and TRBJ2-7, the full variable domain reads DTGVSQNPRHKITKRGQNVTFRCDPISEHNRLYWYRQTLGQGPEFLTYFQNEAQLEKSRLLSDRFSAERPKGSFSTLEIQRTEQGDSAMYLCASSQSDEQYFGPGTRLTVT.

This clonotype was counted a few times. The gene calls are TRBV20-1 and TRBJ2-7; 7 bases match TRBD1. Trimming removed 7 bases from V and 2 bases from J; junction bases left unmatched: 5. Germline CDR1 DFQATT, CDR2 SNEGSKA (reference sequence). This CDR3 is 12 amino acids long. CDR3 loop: CSGHGQAYEQYF. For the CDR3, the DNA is TGCAGTGGCCATGGACAGGCCTACGAGCAGTACTTC.

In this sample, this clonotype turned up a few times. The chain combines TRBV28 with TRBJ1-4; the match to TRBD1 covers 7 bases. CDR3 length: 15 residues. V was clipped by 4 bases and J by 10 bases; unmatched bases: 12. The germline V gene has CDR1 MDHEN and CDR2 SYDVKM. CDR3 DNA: TGTGCCAGCAGTTCCCAGGGGGAAAGGAGTGGAAAACTGTTTTTT. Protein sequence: CASSSQGERSGKLFF.

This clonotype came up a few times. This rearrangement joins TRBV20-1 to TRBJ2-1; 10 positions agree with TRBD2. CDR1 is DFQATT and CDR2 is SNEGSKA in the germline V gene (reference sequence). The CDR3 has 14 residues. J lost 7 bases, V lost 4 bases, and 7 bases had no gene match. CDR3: CSATLAGEGNEQFF. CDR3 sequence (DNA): TGCAGTGCTACCCTAGCGGGAGAGGGGAATGAGCAGTTCTTC.

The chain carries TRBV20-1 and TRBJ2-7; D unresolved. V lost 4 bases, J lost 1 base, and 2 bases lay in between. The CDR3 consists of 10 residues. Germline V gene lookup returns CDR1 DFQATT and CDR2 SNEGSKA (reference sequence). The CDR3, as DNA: TGCAGTGCTAAATCCTACGAGCAGTACTTC. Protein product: CSAKSYEQYF.

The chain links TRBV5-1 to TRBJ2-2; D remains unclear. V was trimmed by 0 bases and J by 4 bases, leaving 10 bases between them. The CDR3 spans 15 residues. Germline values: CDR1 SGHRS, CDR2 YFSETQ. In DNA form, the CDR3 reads TGCGCCAGCAGCTTGGCCGTCTACAGCACCGGGGAGCTGTTTTTT. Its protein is CASSLAVYSTGELFF.

The CDR3 DNA reads as TGTGCCAGCAGCCCCCGCCCTGGGACAGGGAAGACCGGGGAGCTGTTTTTT. Protein product: CASSPRPGTGKTGELFF. The gene calls are TRBV14 and TRBJ2-2, with TRBD1 matching 9 bases. J lost 5 bases, V lost 4 bases, and 11 bases had no gene match. Germline-derived CDR1 and CDR2 are SGHDN and FVKESK. This CDR3 contains 17 residues.

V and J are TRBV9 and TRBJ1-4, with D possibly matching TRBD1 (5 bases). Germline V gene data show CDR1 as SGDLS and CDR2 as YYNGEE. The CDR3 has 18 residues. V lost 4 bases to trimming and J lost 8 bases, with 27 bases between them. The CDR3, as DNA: TGTGCCAGCAGCCTAGGGGTTGCAGGGCACGACTTCAGAGAAAAACTGTTTTTT. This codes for CASSLGVAGHDFREKLFF.

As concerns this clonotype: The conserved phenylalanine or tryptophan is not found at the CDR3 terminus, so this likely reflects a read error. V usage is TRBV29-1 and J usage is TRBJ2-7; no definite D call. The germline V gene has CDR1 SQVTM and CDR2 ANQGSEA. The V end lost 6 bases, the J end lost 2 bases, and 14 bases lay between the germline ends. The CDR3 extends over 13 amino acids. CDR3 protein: CSVAGRTTYEQYC. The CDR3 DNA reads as TGCAGCGTGGCAGGCAGGACCACCTACGAGCAGTACTGC.